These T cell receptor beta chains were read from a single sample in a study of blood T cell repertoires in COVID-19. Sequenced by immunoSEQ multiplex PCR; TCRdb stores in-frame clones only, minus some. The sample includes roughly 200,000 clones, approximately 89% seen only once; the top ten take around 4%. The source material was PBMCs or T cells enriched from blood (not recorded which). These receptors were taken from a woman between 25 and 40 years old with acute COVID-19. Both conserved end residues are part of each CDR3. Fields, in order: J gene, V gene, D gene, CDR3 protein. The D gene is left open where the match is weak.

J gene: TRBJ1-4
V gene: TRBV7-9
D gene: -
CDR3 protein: CASSSGQINEKLFF

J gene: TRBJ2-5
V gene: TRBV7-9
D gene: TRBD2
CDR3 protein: CASSLGTSGAPETQYF

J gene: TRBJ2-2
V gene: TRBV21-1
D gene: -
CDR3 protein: CAENSGGTRGELFF

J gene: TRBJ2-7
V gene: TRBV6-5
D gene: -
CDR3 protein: CASSTQGAYEQYF

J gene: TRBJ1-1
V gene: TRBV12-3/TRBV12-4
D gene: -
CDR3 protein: CASSSGRTEAFF

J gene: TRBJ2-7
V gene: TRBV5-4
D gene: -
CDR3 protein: CASSGREGAYEQYF

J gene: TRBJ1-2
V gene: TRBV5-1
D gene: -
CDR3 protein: CASRDGTDYGYTF

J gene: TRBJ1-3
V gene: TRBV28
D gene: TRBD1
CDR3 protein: CASSTGGLGNTIYF

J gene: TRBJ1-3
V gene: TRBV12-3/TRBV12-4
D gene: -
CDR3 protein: CASSFSAGNTIYF

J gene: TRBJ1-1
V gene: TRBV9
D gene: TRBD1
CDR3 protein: CASSPGQGSGNTEAFF

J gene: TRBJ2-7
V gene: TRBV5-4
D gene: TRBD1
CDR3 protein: CASSSTGVGEQYF

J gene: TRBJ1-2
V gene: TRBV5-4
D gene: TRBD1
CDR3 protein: CASSLGGGVSLSGGYTF

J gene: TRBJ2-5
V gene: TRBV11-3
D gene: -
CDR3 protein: CASSLGTSSQETQYF

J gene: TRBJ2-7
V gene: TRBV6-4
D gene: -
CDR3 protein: CASSGDSGTLVYEQYF

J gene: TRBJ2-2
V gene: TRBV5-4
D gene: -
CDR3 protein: CASSRRGSGELFF

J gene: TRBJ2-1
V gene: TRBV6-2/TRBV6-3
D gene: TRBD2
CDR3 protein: CASSYWPAGDPYNEQFF

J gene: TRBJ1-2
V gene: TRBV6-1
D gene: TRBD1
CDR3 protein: CASSDAWTGGVGYGYTF

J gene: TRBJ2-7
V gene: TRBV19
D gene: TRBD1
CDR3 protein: CASSRQGHYEQYF

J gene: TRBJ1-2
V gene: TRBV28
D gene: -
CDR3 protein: CASSLRTNYGYTF

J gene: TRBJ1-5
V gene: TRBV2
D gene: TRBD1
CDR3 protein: CASSVQGLSNQPQHF

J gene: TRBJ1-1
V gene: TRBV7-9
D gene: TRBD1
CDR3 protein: CASSSTGGNTEAFF

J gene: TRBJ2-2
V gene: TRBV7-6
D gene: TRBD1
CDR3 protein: CASSVLQGADGELFF

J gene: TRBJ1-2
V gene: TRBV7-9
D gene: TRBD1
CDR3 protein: CAITQGQGFYGYTF

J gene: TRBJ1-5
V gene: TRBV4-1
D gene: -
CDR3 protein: CASSQVGGSFQPQHF

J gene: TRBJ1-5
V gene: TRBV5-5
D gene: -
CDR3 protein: CASSLGLGQGHQPQHF

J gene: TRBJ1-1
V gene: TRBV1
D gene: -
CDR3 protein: CTSSQESAAGTEAFF

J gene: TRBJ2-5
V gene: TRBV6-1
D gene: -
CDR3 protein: CASSEGTVRETQYF

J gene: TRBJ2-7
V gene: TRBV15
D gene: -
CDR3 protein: CATSRDRGYEQYF

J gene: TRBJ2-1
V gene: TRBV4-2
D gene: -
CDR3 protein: CASSQVRTNNNEQFF

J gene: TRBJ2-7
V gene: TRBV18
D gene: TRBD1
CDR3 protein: CASSPGTGGQPNSYEQYF

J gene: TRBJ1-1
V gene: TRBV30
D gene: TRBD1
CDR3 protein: CAWSKGQRTEAFF

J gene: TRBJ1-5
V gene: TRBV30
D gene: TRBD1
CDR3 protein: CAWSAYRGLSNLNHQPQHF

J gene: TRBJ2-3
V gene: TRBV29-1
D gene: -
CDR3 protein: CSVDGQAKGDTQYF

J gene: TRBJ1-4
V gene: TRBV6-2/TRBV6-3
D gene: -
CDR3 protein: CASSYPKPPNEKLFF

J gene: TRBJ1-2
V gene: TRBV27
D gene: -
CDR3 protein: CASSPALRGSYNYGYTF

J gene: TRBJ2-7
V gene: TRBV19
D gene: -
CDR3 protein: CASSIEGSSYEQYF

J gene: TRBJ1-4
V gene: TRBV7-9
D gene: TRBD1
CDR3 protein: CASSSRTGVGEKLFF

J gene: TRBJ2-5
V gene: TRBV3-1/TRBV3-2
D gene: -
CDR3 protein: CASSQAGRGPRETQYF

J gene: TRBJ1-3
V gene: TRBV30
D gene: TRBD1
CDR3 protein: CAWSVLDWRTGGNTIYF

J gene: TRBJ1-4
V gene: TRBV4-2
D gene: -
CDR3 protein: CASSRENDPGYFNEKLFF

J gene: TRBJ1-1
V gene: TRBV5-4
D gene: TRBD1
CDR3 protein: CASSQGTGINPEAFF